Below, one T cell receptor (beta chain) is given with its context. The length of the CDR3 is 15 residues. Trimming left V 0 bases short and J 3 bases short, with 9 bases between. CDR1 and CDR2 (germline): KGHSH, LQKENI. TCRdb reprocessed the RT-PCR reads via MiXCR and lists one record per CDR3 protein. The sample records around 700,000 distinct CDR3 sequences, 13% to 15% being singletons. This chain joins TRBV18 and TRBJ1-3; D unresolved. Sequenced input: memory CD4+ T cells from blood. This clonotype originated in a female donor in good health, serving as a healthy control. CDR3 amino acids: CASSPPVGIGNTIYF. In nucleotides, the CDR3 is TGTGCCAGCTCACCACCGGTGGGGATTGGAAACACCATATATTTT. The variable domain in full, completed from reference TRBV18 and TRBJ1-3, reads NAGVMQNPRHLVRRRGQEARLRCSPMKGHSHVYWYRQLPEEGLKFMVYLQKENIIDESGMPKERFSAEFPKEGPSILRIQQVVRGDSAAYFCASSPPVGIGNTIYFGEGSWLTVV.